Presented here are 13 T cell receptor beta chains from one specimen sequenced in a study of high-grade serous ovarian cancer treatment subgroups. Using immunoSEQ multiplex PCR, the repertoire was profiled, and TCRdb retains in-frame clones only, with some absent. The table records 12,000 to 15,000 clones, roughly nine tenths of them present only once. Tumor samples were obtained before definitive surgery or chemotherapy. What was sequenced was tumor tissue. These receptor sequences come from a human donor with high-grade serous ovarian cancer.

The chain recombines TRBV10-3 with TRBJ2-6, with D maybe TRBD1 (5 bases). Trimming shortened V by 0 bases and J by 0 bases, and 9 bases separated the two germline ends. Germline CDR1 and CDR2: ENHRY and SYGVKD. This CDR3 spans 17 amino acids. The CDR3: CAISESTGRSGANVLTF. The CDR3 DNA follows: TGTGCCATCAGTGAGTCAACAGGCCGCTCTGGGGCCAACGTCCTGACTTTC.

V gene TRBV28 combines with J gene TRBJ2-7; D possibly corresponds to TRBD2 (5 bases). The CDR3 runs to 13 residues. Trimming stripped 5 bases from V and 0 bases from J, with 8 bases between. In germline, CDR1 is MDHEN, CDR2 SYDVKM. CDR3 DNA: TGTGCCAGCAGTGGCGGGCACTCCTACGAGCAGTACTTC. It encodes CASSGGHSYEQYF.

This clone was recorded once. The chain is built from TRBV10-2 and TRBJ2-1; tentatively, D is TRBD1 or TRBD2 (6 bases each). The CDR3 is 14 residues long. The ends were cut back, 5 bases at V and 5 bases at J, with 13 bases in the middle. Looked up from germline, CDR1 is WSHSY and CDR2 is SAAADI. CDR3 loop: CASSRRGDHNEQFF. DNA for the CDR3: TGCGCCAGCAGTCGGAGGGGGGATCACAATGAGCAGTTCTTC.

The rearrangement uses TRBV4-1 and TRBJ1-2, with D unresolved. Trimming took 2 bases from V and 0 from J, leaving 13 bases between them. CDR1 and CDR2 from the germline V gene are MGHRA and YSYEKL. The CDR3 consists of 16 residues. CDR3 in DNA: TGCGCCAGCAGCCAAAGGGTAATACTGACTAACTATGGCTACACCTTC. It specifies CASSQRVILTNYGYTF.

The chain couples TRBV7-9 to TRBJ2-2, with 11 positions matching TRBD1. This CDR3 contains 15 residues. Germline assignment: CDR1 SEHNR and CDR2 FQNEAQ (reference sequence). The V segment lost 5 bases and the J segment 5 bases; nucleotides outside the gene matches: 4. CDR3 residues: CASSGQGAWTGELFF. The CDR3 DNA reads TGTGCCAGCAGCGGACAGGGGGCGTGGACCGGGGAGCTGTTTTTT.

V is TRBV4-3 and J is TRBJ2-7; 7 bases align to TRBD1. With 0 bases clipped from V and 2 bases from J, the junction kept 7 bases outside the gene matches. Per the germline V gene, CDR1 is LGHNA and CDR2 is YSLEER. This CDR3 is built from 16 residues. CDR3 nucleotide sequence: TGCGCCAGCAGCCAAGATTTCTGGACAGGCACCTACGAGCAGTACTTC. It codes for CASSQDFWTGTYEQYF.

The CDR3 region is CASSPGTAGETQYF. The CDR3 DNA reads as TGTGCCAGTAGTCCCGGGACAGCAGGGGAGACCCAGTACTTC. The chain uses TRBV19 and TRBJ2-5; TRBD1 aligns across 7 bases. After removal of 5 bases from V and 5 bases from J, the junction contained 8 bases not matched to a gene. Germline values: CDR1 LNHDA, CDR2 SQIVND (reference sequence). The CDR3 sequence is 14 residues long.

The V and J genes are TRBV7-8 and TRBJ2-1; TRBD1 matches at 8 bases. CDR3 length: 17 amino acids. Germline trimming cut 3 bases from V and 1 base from J; bases unmatched to any gene: 8. Per germline, CDR1 SGHVS and CDR2 FQNEAQ. For the CDR3, the DNA is TGTGCCAGCAGCTTGAATTCCAGGGGGCTATCCTACAATGAGCAGTTCTTC. This translates into CASSLNSRGLSYNEQFF. The whole variable domain, filled in from reference TRBV7-8 and TRBJ2-1, reads GAGVSQSPRYKVAKRGQDVALRCDPISGHVSLFWYQQALGQGPEFLTYFQNEAQLDKSGLPSDRFFAERPEGSVSTLKIQRTQQEDSAVYLCASSLNSRGLSYNEQFFGPGTRLTVL.

This clone was detected a few times. The V and J genes are TRBV6-5 and TRBJ2-7; D is uncertain. Germline CDR1 reads MNHEY; CDR2 reads SVGAGI. Trimming left V 0 bases short and J 1 base short, with 13 bases between. This CDR3 contains 16 residues. The CDR3: CASSYSTLGFSYEQYF. Here the CDR3 DNA reads TGTGCCAGCAGTTACTCAACGCTGGGGTTTTCCTACGAGCAGTACTTC.

The chain has TRBV4-3 and TRBJ1-6; D unresolved. The CDR3 is made up of 15 amino acids. The V and J ends lost 1 base and 9 bases respectively, with 13 bases between them. Germline V gene sequence: CDR1 LGHNA, CDR2 YSLEER. The CDR3 region has the DNA TGCGCCAGCAGCCAAGTAATAGGGATGAGTTCACCCCTCCACTTT. Translating gives CASSQVIGMSSPLHF.

The chain combines TRBV30 with TRBJ1-6; no reliable D call. The CDR3 totals 12 residues. Germline CDR1 and CDR2: GTSNPN and SVGIG (reference sequence). The ends were cut back, 4 bases at V and 9 bases at J, with 10 bases in the middle. CDR3 loop: CAWTPHGSPLHF. CDR3 in DNA: TGTGCCTGGACCCCCCACGGTTCACCCCTCCACTTT.

This clone was seen a single time. This chain links TRBV6-5 with TRBJ1-3; D not resolved. This CDR3 contains 15 residues. Germline CDR1 and CDR2: MNHEY and SVGAGI. Trimming cost V 0 bases and J 0 bases, with 6 bases left between them. In DNA, the CDR3 is TGTGCCAGCAGTTACTCGGGCAGCTCTGGAAACACCATATATTTT. Translation: CASSYSGSSGNTIYF.

This chain joins TRBV5-4 and TRBJ2-4; TRBD1 aligns across 11 bases. Trimming removed 4 bases from V and 3 bases from J; junction bases left unmatched: 6. Germline CDR1 and CDR2: SGHNT and YYREEE (reference sequence). This CDR3 comprises 16 residues. CDR3: CASSPPGQGDKNIQYF. The CDR3 DNA reads as TGTGCCAGCAGCCCTCCGGGACAGGGGGACAAAAACATTCAGTACTTC.